One TCR beta chain is described in this entry. As yet, its antigen is unknown. Using a J-beta primer mix together with a sample-barcoded 5' primer, a second PCR was run for roughly 7 to 11 cycles. All samples gave at least 2.5 million CDR3-containing paired-end reads. Using its own MiXCR run on the 5' RACE reads, TCRdb lists one record per CDR3 protein. Among about 580,000 distinct CDR3 sequences, 47% were seen once, and the ten largest hold approximately 25%. This CDR3 region has 15 residues. Germline CDR1 is SGHTA and CDR2 is FQGNSA. With V trimmed by 1 base and J by 5 bases, 6 bases remained unmatched. The source of the sample is a study of blood T cells in healthy people across ages. Overall study findings and caveats: In long-lived donors, naive CD4+ cell counts and diversity exceeded those of aged donors.

This receptor was obtained from an elderly man in good health. This chain joins TRBV7-2 and TRBJ1-2; TRBD1 matches 8 bases. Sequenced: blood. CDR3 sequence: CASSLVTGAGYGYTF. For the CDR3, the DNA is TGTGCCAGCAGCTTAGTGACAGGGGCAGGGTATGGCTACACCTTC.